In this sample, the clone carrying this T cell receptor (beta chain) turned up a few times. Its antigen is currently unknown. These data are taken from a study of T cells after yellow fever vaccination. Study-wide background: When fractions had low cell numbers, they were prepared with SMART-Seq v4 Ultra Low Input. Study-level results: Abundant bulk-population clonotypes could contaminate the FACS-sorted repertoires. A large majority of primary-vaccination clones showed up again after the booster (about 96% CD4, roughly 91% CD8).

The CDR3 totals 16 residues. Germline-derived CDR1 and CDR2 are DFQATT and SNEGSKA (reference sequence). With V trimmed by 1 base and J by 7 bases, 14 bases remained unmatched. 5'RACE template switching produced TCR cDNA carrying a universal primer site and UMIs. TCRdb reanalysed the 5' RACE reads using MiXCR and keeps one entry per CDR3 protein. The sample shows under 350,000 distinct CDR3 sequences, approximately 4% of them seen only once. The sequencing here drew on PBMCs, taken 5 days after the yellow fever booster vaccination. The rearrangement links TRBV20-1 to TRBJ2-5; the match to TRBD1 covers 8 bases. This clonotype was obtained from a man between 18 and 35 years old who received the YFV17D yellow fever vaccine. The CDR3 nucleotides are TGCAGTGCTAGAGCCAAGTCCGGGGACAGGACGTTGACCCAGTACTTC. Translation: CSARAKSGDRTLTQYF.